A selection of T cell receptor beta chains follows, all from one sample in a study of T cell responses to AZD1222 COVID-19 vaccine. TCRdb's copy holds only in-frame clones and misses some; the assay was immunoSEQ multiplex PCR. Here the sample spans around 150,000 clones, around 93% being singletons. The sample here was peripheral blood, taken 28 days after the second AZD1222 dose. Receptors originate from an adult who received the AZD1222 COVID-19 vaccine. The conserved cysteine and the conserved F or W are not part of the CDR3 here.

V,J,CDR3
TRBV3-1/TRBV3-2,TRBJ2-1,ASSQLSGGKYNEQF
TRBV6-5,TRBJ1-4,ASSYSPGLGKLF
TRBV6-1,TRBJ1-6,ASSEETGRNSPLH
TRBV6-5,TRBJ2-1,ASYQTTDNEQF
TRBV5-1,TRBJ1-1,ASSRRTENTEAF
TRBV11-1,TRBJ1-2,ASSLGPSGYT
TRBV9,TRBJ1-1,ASSPRDRREEAF
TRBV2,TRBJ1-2,ASRGRSAYGYT
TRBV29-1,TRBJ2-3,SVVTGFPDTQY
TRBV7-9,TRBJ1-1,ASSLVVAGGHPGAEAF
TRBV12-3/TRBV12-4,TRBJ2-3,ATSPLPDTQY
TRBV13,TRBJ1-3,ASSGGGSGNTIY
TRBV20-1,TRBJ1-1,SGWGTEAF
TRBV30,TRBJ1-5,AWGQVDQPQH
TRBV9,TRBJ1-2,ASSLTPSRVYGYT
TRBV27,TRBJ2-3,ASSLLVDNTDTQY
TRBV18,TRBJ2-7,ASSHRDRDGEQY
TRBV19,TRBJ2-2,ASRPTGPGELF
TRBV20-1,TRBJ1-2,SASRLYNYGYT
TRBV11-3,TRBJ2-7,ASSRRGDAYEQY
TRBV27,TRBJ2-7,ASSPGTGLGGQY
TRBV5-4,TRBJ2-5,ASSSRSGAGETQY
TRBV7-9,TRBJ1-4,ASSSPMGGQGVRNEKLF
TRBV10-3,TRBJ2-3,AISDSGSTDTQY